Included here is one TCR beta chain sequence, with context. These data belong to a study of shared clonotypes between healthy human individuals. Study summary: Three men and two women, aged 18 to 49, were donors. Used for every donor were three CD4 naive, three CD4 memory, two CD8 naive and one CD8 memory plate.

Those who donated were healthy HIV-negative adults, with no recent acute infections or vaccinations reported. The CDR3 length is 14 residues. In germline, CDR1 is SEHNR, CDR2 FQNEAQ (reference sequence). V lost 4 bases and J lost 3; bases outside the gene matches: 2. Libraries were prepared by immunoSEQ multiplex PCR; TCRdb keeps only in-frame clonotypes and omits some of them. The sample records roughly 2 million clones, around 95% being singletons. The specimen sequenced was naive CD4+ T cells sorted from blood. Sample subset: CD45RA+ positively selected. The receptor was isolated from a man aged 18 to 35 in good health. The genes are TRBV7-9 and TRBJ1-1; 10 nucleotides line up with TRBD1. The CDR3 protein is CASSSTGGHTEAFF. The CDR3 DNA is TGTGCCAGCAGCTCGACAGGGGGCCACACTGAAGCTTTCTTT.